The 3 T cell receptor beta chains listed next were all sequenced from one sample in a study of T cell changes during pregnancy in multiple sclerosis. The repertoire was sequenced with immunoSEQ multiplex PCR; TCRdb's copy has only in-frame clones and lacks some. The data contain 45,000 to 60,000 clones, approximately 90% of them singletons. The specimen was peripheral blood, collected in the first trimester of pregnancy. All receptors derive from a female donor with multiple sclerosis, enrolled in a pregnancy study.

The CDR3 sequence is CASSFLGQGRGYSPLHF. The CDR3 DNA reads as TGTGCCAGCAGTTTTCTCGGACAGGGACGGGGATATTCACCCCTCCACTTT. The V call is TRBV27, the J call TRBJ1-6; TRBD1 aligns across 8 bases. After removal of 3 bases from V and 8 bases from J, the junction contained 12 bases not matched to a gene. This CDR3 is 17 amino acids long. Per germline, CDR1 MNHEY and CDR2 SMNVEV (reference sequence).

V and J are TRBV5-1 and TRBJ2-1, with 8 bases that match TRBD1. The ends lost 2 bases at V and 9 bases at J; junction bases unmatched: 22. This CDR3 is 19 amino acids long. The V gene's germline CDR1 is SGHRS and CDR2 YFSETQ. CDR3 coding DNA: TGCGCCAGCAGCTTCACCGGGGATTTTCTTGGACAGGGAAAGAGTGAGCAGTTCTTC. Amino acids: CASSFTGDFLGQGKSEQFF. The entire variable domain, with the rest obtained from reference TRBV5-1 and TRBJ2-1, is as follows: KAGVTQTPRYLIKTRGQQVTLSCSPISGHRSVSWYQQTPGQGLQFLFEYFSETQRNKGNFPGRFSGRQFSNSRSEMNVSTLELGDSALYLCASSFTGDFLGQGKSEQFFGPGTRLTVL.

The table lists this clone with a few counts. The chain has TRBV18 and TRBJ1-1; D is uncertain. V lost 3 bases and J 0 bases, leaving 5 bases between the germline ends. This CDR3 has 13 residues. CDR1 KGHSH and CDR2 LQKENI come from the germline V gene. The CDR3 DNA is TGTGCCAGCTCACCGTACATGAACACTGAAGCTTTCTTT. Protein sequence: CASSPYMNTEAFF.